The clone carrying this T cell receptor beta chain was recorded a few times. Its antigen is unknown. This entry is derived from a study of early T cells in non-severe SARS-CoV-2 infection. Background on the study: The input, bulk RNA from unsorted whole blood, was sequenced, and chains were unpaired.

This CDR3 spans 13 amino acids. Germline loops: CDR1 MNHEY, CDR2 SVGAGI. The V gene lost 0 bases and the J gene lost 4 bases, with 6 bases spanning the gap. General study results and limits: A preference for anti-spike CD8 responses marked VDJdb matching, which missed private and CD4 specificities.

MiXCR, applied by TCRdb to the 5' RACE reads, yields one record per CDR3 protein. Among roughly 77,000 distinct CDR3 sequences listed, 12% were seen once. Sequenced material: whole blood. The chain uses TRBV6-5 and TRBJ1-1, with D hard to call. This receptor was obtained from an adult who was a healthcare worker with PCR-confirmed SARS-CoV-2 infection or an uninfected control (not recorded which). The CDR3 sequence: CASSYSVSTEAFF. The CDR3 bases are TGTGCCAGCAGTTACTCGGTCTCCACTGAAGCTTTCTTT.